This TCR beta chain was documented in a study of OX40 agonist ivuxolimab in advanced cancers. Overall study context: A diagnosis of hepatocellular carcinoma, melanoma, renal cell or head and neck cancer was present in dose-escalation patients.

The CDR3 is made up of 13 amino acids. V dropped 5 bases and J dropped 4 bases, with 11 bases sitting between them. Germline V gene data show CDR1 as MNHNY and CDR2 as SVGAGI (reference sequence). Sequencing was performed with immunoSEQ multiplex PCR; in TCRdb, only in-frame clones are kept and a portion is missing. The sample yields tens of thousands of clones, nearly 85% seen once. This sample comprised CD4+ or CD8+ T cells sorted from blood, obtained in a trial of the OX40 agonist ivuxolimab. This sequence joins TRBV6-6 and TRBJ1-2; D uncertain. The sequence was collected from an adult with an advanced solid tumor such as melanoma, head and neck, liver or kidney cancer. CDR3: CASSREAAYGYTF. The CDR3 bases are TGTGCCAGCAGTCGCGAGGCGGCCTATGGCTACACCTTC.